This T cell receptor beta chain was found in a study of blood T cell repertoires in COVID-19. The assay was immunoSEQ multiplex PCR, and TCRdb's table has in-frame clones only and misses some. This sample has about 32,000 clones, with approximately 85% found just once. The CDR3 consists of 19 residues. With 5 bases clipped from V and 2 bases from J, the junction kept 16 bases outside the gene matches. The germline V gene has CDR1 LGHNA and CDR2 YNFKEQ. The receptor was isolated from a man in his fifties or sixties with active or convalescent COVID-19. J is TRBJ2-4 and V is TRBV4-2; 9 bases fit TRBD1. Source material: peripheral blood. CDR3 sequence reads: CASSVGGTGWLRSKNIQYF. The DNA for the CDR3 is TGTGCCAGCAGCGTCGGGGGGACAGGGTGGTTGAGGTCCAAAAACATTCAGTACTTC.